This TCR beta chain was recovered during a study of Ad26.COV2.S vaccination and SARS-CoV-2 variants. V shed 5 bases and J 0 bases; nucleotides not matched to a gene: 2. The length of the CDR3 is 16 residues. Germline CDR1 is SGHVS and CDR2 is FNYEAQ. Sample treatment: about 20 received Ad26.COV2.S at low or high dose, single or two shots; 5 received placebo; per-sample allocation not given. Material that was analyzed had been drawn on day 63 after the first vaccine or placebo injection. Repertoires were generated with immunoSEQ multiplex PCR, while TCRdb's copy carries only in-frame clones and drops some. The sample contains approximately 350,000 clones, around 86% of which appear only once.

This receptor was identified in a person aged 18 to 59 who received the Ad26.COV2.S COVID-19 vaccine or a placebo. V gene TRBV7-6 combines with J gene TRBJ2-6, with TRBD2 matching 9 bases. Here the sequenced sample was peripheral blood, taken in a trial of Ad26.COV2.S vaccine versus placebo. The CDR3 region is CASSAAGGSGANVLTF. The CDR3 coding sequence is TGTGCCAGCAGCGCAGCGGGGGGCTCTGGGGCCAACGTCCTGACTTTC.